This TCR beta chain was documented in a study of identical twins. V gave up 11 bases and J gave up 8 bases; unmatched junction bases: 6. Germline loops: CDR1 MNHEY, CDR2 SMNVEV (reference sequence). The CDR3 sequence is 12 residues long. A single record per CDR3 protein comes from TCRdb applying MiXCR to the 5' RACE reads. The data contain hundreds of thousands of distinct CDR3 sequences, about 12% of them singletons. General observations from the study: Twins shared out-of-frame alpha sequences with excess low generation probability.

A remark on this clonotype: Its antigen is currently unknown.

These same data were also listed under a study on yellow fever vaccine responses in identical twins.

The TCR comes from a woman younger than 30 in good health. The J gene is TRBJ1-6, the V gene TRBV27; 7 bases fit TRBD1. Sequencing input: CD8+ T cells sorted from blood. The CDR3 nucleotides are TGTGCCGTCCGGACAGGTTATTCACCCCTCCACTTT. Translated, it gives CAVRTGYSPLHF.